This T cell receptor (beta chain) was captured by sequencing in a study of human T cells and chemical hapten exposure. Study details: Application of 0.01% DPC to the upper back was done by patch test, with a reading at 6 days.

The V gene's germline CDR1 is LGHDT and CDR2 YNNKEL (reference sequence). The CDR3 extends over 14 amino acids. V was clipped by 4 bases and J by 2 bases, with 11 bases between them. Source study methods: Between roughly 23,224 and 700,000 TCRs appeared in each sample, and the median stood at around 92,000. TCRdb ran MiXCR on the RACE reads and lists one entry per CDR3 protein. These V and J calls originate from TCRdb's pipeline instead of the authors' own analysis. The sample has around 380,000 distinct CDR3 sequences; 4% to 5.5% are singletons. Described time point: patch test 1, 2 weeks after DPC sensitization. Treatment reported: therapeutic diphenylcyclopropenone sensitization with weekly scalp DPC.

The V gene is TRBV3-1, the J gene TRBJ2-5; D gene uncertain. The origin of this receptor is a woman in her forties or fifties with alopecia areata. Some clones in this sample may be carry-over from other donors' samples. The starting material was whole blood, obtained in connection with sensitization to the hapten diphenylcyclopropenone (DPC). CDR3 DNA sequence: TGTGCCAGCAGCCCCGCGAGTCTACAAGAGACCCAGTACTTC. It encodes CASSPASLQETQYF.